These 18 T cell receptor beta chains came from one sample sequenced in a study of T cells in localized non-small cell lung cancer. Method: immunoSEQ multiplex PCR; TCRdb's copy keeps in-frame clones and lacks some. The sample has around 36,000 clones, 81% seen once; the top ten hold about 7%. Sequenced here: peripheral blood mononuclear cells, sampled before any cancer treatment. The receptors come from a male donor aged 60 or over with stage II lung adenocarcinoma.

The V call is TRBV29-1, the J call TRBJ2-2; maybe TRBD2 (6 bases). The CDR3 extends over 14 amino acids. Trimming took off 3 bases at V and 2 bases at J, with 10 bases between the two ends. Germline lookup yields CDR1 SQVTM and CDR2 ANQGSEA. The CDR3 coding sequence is TGCAGCGTTGATTCCGGGACTAACACCGGGGAGCTGTTTTTT. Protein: CSVDSGTNTGELFF.

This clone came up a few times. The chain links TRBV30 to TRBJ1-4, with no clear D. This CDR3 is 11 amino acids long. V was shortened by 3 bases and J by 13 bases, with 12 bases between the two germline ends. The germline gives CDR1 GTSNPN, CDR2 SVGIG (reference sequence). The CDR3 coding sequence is TGTGCCTGGAGGACCCGGGTTGGACTGTTTTTT. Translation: CAWRTRVGLFF.

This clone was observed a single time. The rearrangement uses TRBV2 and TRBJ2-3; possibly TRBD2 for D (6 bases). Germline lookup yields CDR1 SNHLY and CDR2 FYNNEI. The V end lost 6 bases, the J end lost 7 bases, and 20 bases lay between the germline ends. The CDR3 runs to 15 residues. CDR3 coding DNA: TGTGCCAGCAGCGGGAGACTAGGCGGAGGATATACGCAGTATTTT. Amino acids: CASSGRLGGGYTQYF.

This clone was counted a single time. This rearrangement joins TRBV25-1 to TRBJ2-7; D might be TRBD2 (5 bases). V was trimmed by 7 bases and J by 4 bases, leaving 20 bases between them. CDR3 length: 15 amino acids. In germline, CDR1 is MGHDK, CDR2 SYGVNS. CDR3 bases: TGTGCCAGCATCCCTTCCGGGGAGAAAATATACGAGCAGTACTTC. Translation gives CASIPSGEKIYEQYF.

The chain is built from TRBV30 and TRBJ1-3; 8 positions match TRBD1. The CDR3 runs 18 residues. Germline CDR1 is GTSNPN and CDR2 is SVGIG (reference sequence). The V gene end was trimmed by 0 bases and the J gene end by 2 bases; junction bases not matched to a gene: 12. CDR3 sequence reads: CAWSVRQGRREAGNTIYF. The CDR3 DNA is TGTGCCTGGAGTGTACGACAGGGGAGAAGGGAAGCTGGAAACACCATATATTTT. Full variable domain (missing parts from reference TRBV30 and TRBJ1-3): SQTIHQWPATLVQPVGSPLSLECTVEGTSNPNLYWYRQAAGRGLQLLFYSVGIGQISSEVPQNLSASRPQDRQFILSSKKLLLSDSGFYLCAWSVRQGRREAGNTIYFGEGSWLTVV.

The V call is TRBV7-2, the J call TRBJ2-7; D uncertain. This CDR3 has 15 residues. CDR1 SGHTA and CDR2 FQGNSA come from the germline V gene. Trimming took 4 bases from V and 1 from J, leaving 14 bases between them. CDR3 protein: CASSSELSDSYEQYF. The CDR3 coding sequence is TGTGCCAGCAGCTCAGAATTATCCGATTCCTACGAGCAGTACTTC.

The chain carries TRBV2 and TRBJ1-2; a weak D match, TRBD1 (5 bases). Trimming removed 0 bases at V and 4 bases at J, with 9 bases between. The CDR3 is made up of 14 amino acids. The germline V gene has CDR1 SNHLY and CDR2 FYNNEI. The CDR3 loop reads CASSEARGTYGYTF. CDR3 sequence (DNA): TGTGCCAGCAGTGAAGCCCGGGGGACCTATGGCTACACCTTC.

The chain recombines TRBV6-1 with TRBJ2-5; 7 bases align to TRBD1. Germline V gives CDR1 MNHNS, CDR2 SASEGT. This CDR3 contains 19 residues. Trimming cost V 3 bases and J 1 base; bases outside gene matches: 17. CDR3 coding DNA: TGTGCCAGCAGTGACTGGATCTCAAGAGACAGGGCGACCCAAGAGACCCAGTACTTC. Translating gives CASSDWISRDRATQETQYF.

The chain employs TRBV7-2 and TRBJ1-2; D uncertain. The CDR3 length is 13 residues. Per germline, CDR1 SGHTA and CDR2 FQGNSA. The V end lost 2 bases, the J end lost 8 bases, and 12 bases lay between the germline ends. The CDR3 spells CASSLNSRRGYTF. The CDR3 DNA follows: TGTGCCAGCAGCTTAAACTCCCGCAGGGGCTACACCTTC.

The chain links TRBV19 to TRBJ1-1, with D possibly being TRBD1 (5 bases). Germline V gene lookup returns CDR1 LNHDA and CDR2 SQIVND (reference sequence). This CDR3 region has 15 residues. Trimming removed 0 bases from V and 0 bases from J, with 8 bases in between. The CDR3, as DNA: TGTGCCAGTAGTATAGAGAGGGGAATGAACACTGAAGCTTTCTTT. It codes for CASSIERGMNTEAFF. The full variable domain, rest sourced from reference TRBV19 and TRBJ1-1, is DGGITQSPKYLFRKEGQNVTLSCEQNLNHDAMYWYRQDPGQGLRLIYYSQIVNDFQKGDIAEGYSVSREKKESFPLTVTSAQKNPTAFYLCASSIERGMNTEAFFGQGTRLTVV.

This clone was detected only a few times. CDR3 loop: CASKGNMNTEAFF. CDR3 in DNA: TGTGCCAGCAAGGGTAACATGAACACTGAAGCTTTCTTT. The chain carries TRBV2 and TRBJ1-1, with D unresolved. V lost 7 bases and J lost 0, with 9 bases in between. The V gene's germline CDR1 is SNHLY and CDR2 FYNNEI. The CDR3 contains 13 residues.

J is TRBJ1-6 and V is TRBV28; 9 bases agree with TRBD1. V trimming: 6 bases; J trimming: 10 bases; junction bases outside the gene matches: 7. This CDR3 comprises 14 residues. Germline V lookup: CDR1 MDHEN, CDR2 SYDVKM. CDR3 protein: CASRWDREGSPLHF. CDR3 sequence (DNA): TGTGCCAGCAGGTGGGACAGGGAAGGATCACCCCTCCACTTT.

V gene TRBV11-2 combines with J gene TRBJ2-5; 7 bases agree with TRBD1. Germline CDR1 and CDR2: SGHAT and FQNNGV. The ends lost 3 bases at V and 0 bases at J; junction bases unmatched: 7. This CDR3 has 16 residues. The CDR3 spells CASSLGTAGHQETQYF. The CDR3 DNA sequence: TGTGCCAGCAGCTTGGGGACAGCCGGCCACCAAGAGACCCAGTACTTC.

CDR3 DNA: TGTGCCAGCAGCTTAGGCTGGGCCGCCGGGGAGCTGTTTTTT. Encoded protein: CASSLGWAAGELFF. J is TRBJ2-2 and V is TRBV7-2; the D is unclear. This CDR3 is built from 14 residues. Trimming removed 1 base from V and 6 bases from J, with 9 bases in between. Germline lookup yields CDR1 SGHTA and CDR2 FQGNSA.

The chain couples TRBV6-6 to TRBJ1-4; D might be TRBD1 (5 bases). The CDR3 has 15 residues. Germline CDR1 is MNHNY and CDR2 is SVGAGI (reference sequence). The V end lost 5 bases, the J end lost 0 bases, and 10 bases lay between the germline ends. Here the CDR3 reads CASSLDRATNEKLFF. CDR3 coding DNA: TGTGCCAGCAGTCTCGACAGAGCAACTAATGAAAAACTGTTTTTT.

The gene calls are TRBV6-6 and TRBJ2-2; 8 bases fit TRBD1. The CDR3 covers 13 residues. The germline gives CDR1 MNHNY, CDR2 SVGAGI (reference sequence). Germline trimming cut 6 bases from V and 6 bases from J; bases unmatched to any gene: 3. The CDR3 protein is CASSPDRAGELFF. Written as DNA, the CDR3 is TGTGCCAGCAGCCCGGACAGGGCCGGGGAGCTGTTTTTT.

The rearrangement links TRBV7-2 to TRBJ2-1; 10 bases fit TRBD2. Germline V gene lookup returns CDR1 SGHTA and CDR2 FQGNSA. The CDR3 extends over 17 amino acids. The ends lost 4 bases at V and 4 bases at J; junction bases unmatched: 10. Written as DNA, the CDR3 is TGTGCCAGCAGCTCATCGAGCGGGAGGGGTACTTACAATGAGCAGTTCTTC. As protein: CASSSSSGRGTYNEQFF.

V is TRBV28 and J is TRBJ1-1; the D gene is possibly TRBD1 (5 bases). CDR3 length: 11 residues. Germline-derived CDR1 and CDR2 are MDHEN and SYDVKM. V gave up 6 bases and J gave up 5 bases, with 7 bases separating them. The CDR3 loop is CASRGRTEAFF. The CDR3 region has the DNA TGTGCCAGCAGGGGGCGGACTGAAGCTTTCTTT. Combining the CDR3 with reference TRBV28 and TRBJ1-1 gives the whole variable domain DVKVTQSSRYLVKRTGEKVFLECVQDMDHENMFWYRQDPGLGLRLIYFSYDVKMKEKGDIPEGYSVSREKKERFSLILESASTNQTSMYLCASRGRTEAFFGQGTRLTVV.